Listed below are T cell receptor beta chains from one sample, sequenced in a study of CD8 T cells in Susac syndrome. TCRdb ran MiXCR on the immunoSEQ multiplex PCR reads and lists one entry per CDR3 protein. The sample includes tens of thousands of distinct CDR3 sequences, roughly 94% of them seen just once. Sequenced: CD4+ T cells from PBMCs. The receptors were sampled from a human donor with Susac syndrome. The CDR3 runs from the conserved cysteine through the conserved F or W. Fields, in order: V gene, CDR3 length, J gene, CDR3 protein.

V: TRBV6-4
length: 14
J: TRBJ1-2
CDR3: CASSDGPNSYGYTF

V: TRBV2
length: 13
J: TRBJ2-1
CDR3: CASSAARVGEQFF

V: TRBV23-1
length: 16
J: TRBJ2-4
CDR3: CASRPDRHLAKNIQYF

V: TRBV15
length: 15
J: TRBJ2-6
CDR3: CATSRDRWGANVLTF

V: TRBV30
length: 17
J: TRBJ1-6
CDR3: CAWSGRDTISYNSPLHF

V: TRBV20-1
length: 13
J: TRBJ2-5
CDR3: CSVRTGGEETQYF

V: TRBV18
length: 12
J: TRBJ1-2
CDR3: CASSSTGGGYTF

V: TRBV6-2/TRBV6-3
length: 11
J: TRBJ1-1
CDR3: CASSPVAEAFF

V: TRBV7-2
length: 17
J: TRBJ2-4
CDR3: CASSPRGRGNTKNIQYF

V: TRBV30
length: 12
J: TRBJ1-1
CDR3: CAWTQGNTEAFF

V: TRBV12-3/TRBV12-4
length: 13
J: TRBJ2-5
CDR3: CASSLVSGETQYF

V: TRBV19
length: 14
J: TRBJ1-1
CDR3: CASSMGRGPRRAFF

V: TRBV10-3
length: 15
J: TRBJ2-1
CDR3: CAISGRGPLNNEQFF

V: TRBV12-3/TRBV12-4
length: 14
J: TRBJ1-3
CDR3: CASRATGAGNTIYF

V: TRBV29-1
length: 12
J: TRBJ1-2
CDR3: CSVGSPQRGYTF

V: TRBV6-5
length: 14
J: TRBJ2-1
CDR3: CASSWDRSYNEQFF

V: TRBV30
length: 16
J: TRBJ1-6
CDR3: CAWNYPRGSYNSPLHF

V: TRBV12-2
length: 15
J: TRBJ2-7
CDR3: CASRFFDRVVWEQYF

V: TRBV13
length: 15
J: TRBJ2-7
CDR3: CASSLGGGDFNEQYF

V: TRBV9
length: 16
J: TRBJ2-2
CDR3: CASSVGLAGLSGELFF

V: TRBV12-3/TRBV12-4
length: 16
J: TRBJ2-7
CDR3: CASSLGAQGPLYEQYF

V: TRBV12-3/TRBV12-4
length: 16
J: TRBJ1-1
CDR3: CASSPLDRPFNTEAFF

V: TRBV3-1
length: 18
J: TRBJ2-5
CDR3: CASSRAASSRTAEETQYF

V: TRBV2
length: 13
J: TRBJ1-5
CDR3: CASSEAPTWCQHF

V: TRBV6-1
length: 16
J: TRBJ2-3
CDR3: CASRNSYQQGPDTQYF

V: TRBV5-1
length: 16
J: TRBJ2-7
CDR3: CASSLKASGALYEQYF

V: TRBV12-3/TRBV12-4
length: 13
J: TRBJ1-1
CDR3: CASRRERGTEAFF

V: TRBV9
length: 15
J: TRBJ2-1
CDR3: CASSPLRIAYNEQFF

V: TRBV5-4
length: 15
J: TRBJ2-3
CDR3: CASSLAGGRTDTQYF

V: TRBV3-1
length: 13
J: TRBJ1-5
CDR3: CASSQGASQPQHF

V: TRBV20-1
length: 13
J: TRBJ1-5
CDR3: CSARTGGGQPQHF

V: TRBV4-3
length: 15
J: TRBJ2-2
CDR3: CASSQDEGITGELFF

V: TRBV7-8
length: 10
J: TRBJ2-5
CDR3: CAIGLQTQYF

V: TRBV13
length: 13
J: TRBJ2-1
CDR3: CASITSGYNEQFF

V: TRBV9
length: 15
J: TRBJ2-1
CDR3: CASSVAASGFGEQFF

V: TRBV7-6
length: 13
J: TRBJ1-1
CDR3: CASSLQEDTEAFF

V: TRBV14
length: 16
J: TRBJ2-3
CDR3: CASSQRLAGDTDTQYF

V: TRBV29-1
length: 13
J: TRBJ2-3
CDR3: CSLLVVGTDTQYF

V: TRBV30
length: 12
J: TRBJ2-1
CDR3: CAWGGLFNEQFF

V: TRBV6-1
length: 14
J: TRBJ1-6
CDR3: CASSTDRGNSPLHF

V: TRBV5-1
length: 12
J: TRBJ1-2
CDR3: CASSIDRNGYTF

V: TRBV5-1
length: 13
J: TRBJ1-3
CDR3: CASSPSAGDTIYF

V: TRBV11-3
length: 13
J: TRBJ2-5
CDR3: CASSLTNQETQYF

V: TRBV24-1
length: 16
J: TRBJ2-2
CDR3: CATSDLGQANTGELFF

V: TRBV7-9
length: 14
J: TRBJ1-1
CDR3: CASSSDSSYGEAFF

V: TRBV6-2/TRBV6-3
length: 13
J: TRBJ1-5
CDR3: CASMNGGNQPQHF

V: TRBV12-3/TRBV12-4
length: 14
J: TRBJ1-5
CDR3: CASRVTGGNQPQHF

V: TRBV29-1
length: 13
J: TRBJ1-5
CDR3: CSVGFGGNQPQHF

V: TRBV12-3/TRBV12-4
length: 11
J: TRBJ2-7
CDR3: CASSSLYEQYF

V: TRBV6-2/TRBV6-3
length: 13
J: TRBJ2-4
CDR3: CASSYLLGDIQYF

V: TRBV20-1
length: 14
J: TRBJ2-1
CDR3: CSAHRTGGRNEQFF

V: TRBV7-6
length: 11
J: TRBJ2-7
CDR3: CASSAGPEQYF

V: TRBV7-2
length: 14
J: TRBJ1-2
CDR3: CASSLEPRYYGYTF

V: TRBV6-1
length: 17
J: TRBJ2-7
CDR3: CASSEVGRTLSSYEQYF

V: TRBV5-1
length: 14
J: TRBJ2-3
CDR3: CASSLEGWADTQYF

V: TRBV20-1
length: 12
J: TRBJ2-2
CDR3: CSANRDTGELFF

V: TRBV20-1
length: 15
J: TRBJ1-6
CDR3: CSASRTGGFSSPLHF

V: TRBV20-1
length: 14
J: TRBJ2-3
CDR3: CSASRSTSTDTQYF

V: TRBV29-1
length: 11
J: TRBJ2-1
CDR3: CSAEPVGEQFF